One and the same sample provided the 19 T cell receptor beta chains below, sequenced in a study of CD8+ T cells in alopecia areata. Noted treatment: oral pan-JAK inhibitor, 5-10 mg twice daily. Extraction of RNA preceded its reverse transcription into cDNA, which served as the sequencing template. Repertoires were generated with immunoSEQ multiplex PCR, while TCRdb's copy carries only in-frame clones and drops some. The sample records approximately 140,000 clones, roughly 86% being singletons. This sample comprised CD8+ T cells sorted from blood, obtained at week 4, from a patient treated with tofacitinib. All receptors come from a human donor with alopecia areata.

For the CDR3, the DNA is TGTGCCACCTGGACTAGTTTAACCGGGGAGCTGTTTTTT. It is translated as CATWTSLTGELFF. This chain joins TRBV2 and TRBJ2-2; 7 positions agree with TRBD2. Unmatched junction bases numbered 7, after V lost 10 bases and J lost 5 bases. CDR3 length equals 13 residues. Germline CDR1 SNHLY, CDR2 FYNNEI.

V gene TRBV2 combines with J gene TRBJ2-4; D ambiguous. V was pared by 6 bases and J by 9 bases, with 12 bases between. Germline assignment: CDR1 SNHLY and CDR2 FYNNEI. This CDR3 has 12 residues. The CDR3 region has the DNA TGTGCCAGCAGCCCCGTACGTGGCATTCAGTACTTC. Protein product: CASSPVRGIQYF.

The V and J genes are TRBV30 and TRBJ2-7, with 7 bases that match TRBD1. There are 13 residues in the CDR3. In germline, CDR1 is GTSNPN, CDR2 SVGIG (reference sequence). Trimming at V came to 4 bases and at J to 2 bases, leaving 5 bases not matched to a gene. The CDR3 sequence: CAWKDRGPYEQYF. CDR3 in DNA: TGTGCCTGGAAGGATAGGGGGCCCTACGAGCAGTACTTC.

V and J are TRBV30 and TRBJ2-4; D may correspond to TRBD1 or TRBD2 (6 bases each). CDR1 is GTSNPN, CDR2 SVGIG, per germline (reference sequence). The length of the CDR3 is 12 residues. V was trimmed by 4 bases and J by 14 bases, leaving 18 bases between them. The CDR3 region has the DNA TGTGCCTGGACCTTACCAGGGGCGGGGAAGTACTTC. Translation: CAWTLPGAGKYF.

The chain employs TRBV29-1 and TRBJ2-1; TRBD2 might be the D (6 bases). Germline assignment: CDR1 SQVTM and CDR2 ANQGSEA. Trimming shortened V by 3 bases and J by 5 bases, and 11 bases separated the two germline ends. CDR3 length: 13 amino acids. The CDR3 region has the DNA TGCAGCGTTGATCGACTAGACCACAATGAGCAGTTCTTC. Protein: CSVDRLDHNEQFF.

The chain combines TRBV27 with TRBJ2-3; D remains ambiguous. This CDR3 has 10 amino acids. V lost 2 bases and J lost 6, with 0 bases in between. Germline CDR1 MNHEY, CDR2 SMNVEV (reference sequence). The chain's CDR3 is CASSLDTQYF. The CDR3 nucleotides are TGTGCCAGCAGTTTAGATACGCAGTATTTT.

CDR3 region: CASSSTGPSYNEQFF. CDR3 nucleotide sequence: TGCGCCAGCAGCTCCACGGGACCCTCCTACAATGAGCAGTTCTTC. This chain joins TRBV5-1 and TRBJ2-1, with D possibly being TRBD1 or TRBD2 (5 bases each). The germline gives CDR1 SGHRS, CDR2 YFSETQ. With 3 bases removed from V and 0 bases from J, the gap between germline ends came to 10 bases. This CDR3 has 15 amino acids. The full variable domain, completed using reference TRBV5-1 and TRBJ2-1, is KAGVTQTPRYLIKTRGQQVTLSCSPISGHRSVSWYQQTPGQGLQFLFEYFSETQRNKGNFPGRFSGRQFSNSRSEMNVSTLELGDSALYLCASSSTGPSYNEQFFGPGTRLTVL.

CDR3 loop: CASSSSGTGDYEQYF. CDR3 nucleotide sequence: TGTGCCAGCAGCTCCTCCGGGACAGGGGATTACGAGCAGTACTTC. The chain links TRBV5-6 to TRBJ2-7; the match to TRBD1 covers 10 bases. The germline V gene encodes CDR1 SGHDT and CDR2 YYEEEE. After removal of 3 bases from V and 4 bases from J, the junction contained 7 bases not matched to a gene. CDR3 length: 15 amino acids.

The chain joins TRBV27 to TRBJ2-7; the D is unclear. Germline V gives CDR1 MNHEY, CDR2 SMNVEV (reference sequence). Trimming removed 2 bases from V and 5 bases from J, with 7 bases in between. The CDR3 contains 12 residues. CDR3 bases: TGTGCCAGCAGTTTAGTCGGCGACGAGCAGTACTTC. It codes for CASSLVGDEQYF.

CDR3 protein: CASSYGLAGCTDTQYF. DNA for the CDR3: TGTGCCAGCAGCTACGGACTAGCGGGGTGCACAGATACGCAGTATTTT. The chain joins TRBV9 to TRBJ2-3, with 12 bases identical to TRBD2. The CDR3 runs 16 residues. With V trimmed by 4 bases and J by 1 base, 4 bases remained unmatched. Germline V gene data show CDR1 as SGDLS and CDR2 as YYNGEE. Looking up the rest from reference TRBV9 and TRBJ2-3 gives the full variable domain: DSGVTQTPKHLITATGQRVTLRCSPRSGDLSVYWYQQSLDQGLQFLIQYYNGEERAKGNILERFSAQQFPDLHSELNLSSLELGDSALYFCASSYGLAGCTDTQYFGPGTRLTVL.

This rearrangement joins TRBV6-1 to TRBJ2-7; D unresolved. The germline CDR1 and CDR2 sequences are MNHNS and SASEGT. This CDR3 spans 13 amino acids. The V gene lost 5 bases and the J gene lost 2 bases, with 10 bases spanning the gap. The CDR3 DNA is TGTGCCAGCAGTTCCACCCCCACCTACGAGCAGTACTTC. Its translation: CASSSTPTYEQYF.

The chain links TRBV2 to TRBJ2-7; possibly TRBD1 or TRBD2 for D (5 bases each). The germline CDR1 and CDR2 sequences are SNHLY and FYNNEI. V was clipped by 3 bases and J by 7 bases, with 16 bases between them. CDR3 length: 14 residues. The CDR3 reads CASSEKTARGEQYF. The CDR3 DNA reads as TGTGCCAGCAGTGAGAAGACGGCGAGGGGTGAGCAGTACTTC.

The chain carries TRBV29-1 and TRBJ2-4; weak D call: TRBD2 (6 bases). Deletions cut 3 bases from V and 0 bases from J, with 12 bases between. Germline V lookup: CDR1 SQVTM, CDR2 ANQGSEA. The CDR3 covers 15 residues. The CDR3 is CSVEDTGVAKNIQYF. CDR3 sequence (DNA): TGCAGCGTTGAGGATACGGGAGTAGCCAAAAACATTCAGTACTTC.

The chain joins TRBV9 to TRBJ2-3; TRBD2 matches at 11 bases. The CDR3 totals 17 residues. Germline assignment: CDR1 SGDLS and CDR2 YYNGEE. Trimming cost V 2 bases and J 0 bases; bases outside gene matches: 5. In DNA, the CDR3 is TGTGCCAGCAGCGTTCCTAGCGGGGGGTCTAGCACAGATACGCAGTATTTT. It codes for CASSVPSGGSSTDTQYF.

This rearrangement joins TRBV29-1 to TRBJ2-3, with 7 positions matching TRBD1. V lost 7 bases and J lost 3; bases outside the gene matches: 13. Germline V gene sequence: CDR1 SQVTM, CDR2 ANQGSEA. This CDR3 is built from 15 residues. The CDR3 sequence is CSGTKTTGKTDTQYF. DNA of the CDR3: TGCAGCGGGACAAAGACGACAGGGAAAACAGATACGCAGTATTTT.

The chain joins TRBV7-9 to TRBJ2-1, with a possible D match to TRBD1 (6 bases). CDR3 size: 15 residues. Germline CDR1 SEHNR, CDR2 FQNEAQ (reference sequence). The ends were cut back, 4 bases at V and 9 bases at J, with 19 bases in the middle. CDR3 region: CASSSDRHLMGEQFF. The CDR3 DNA reads TGTGCCAGCAGCTCGGACAGACATCTAATGGGTGAGCAGTTCTTC.

The chain carries TRBV7-6 and TRBJ1-2, with D perhaps TRBD1 (5 bases). CDR1 is SGHVS and CDR2 is FNYEAQ in the germline V gene. V lost 0 bases and J 8 bases, leaving 13 bases between the germline ends. The CDR3 extends over 14 amino acids. CDR3 bases: TGTGCCAGCAGCTTAGCCGATGACAGATCGGGCTACACCTTC. It yields the protein CASSLADDRSGYTF.

The rearrangement uses TRBV30 and TRBJ2-7; D gene uncertain. The V end was cut by 3 bases, the J end by 8 bases, with 14 bases between. The germline V gene has CDR1 GTSNPN and CDR2 SVGIG (reference sequence). The CDR3 sequence is 12 residues long. CDR3 coding DNA: TGTGCCTGGAGAAGGACGGCGACCCAGCAGTACTTC. Translated: CAWRRTATQQYF.

This clone was seen only a few times. The chain combines TRBV29-1 with TRBJ2-3; D is ambiguous. Trimming pared 7 bases from V and 1 base from J, leaving 12 bases between. The CDR3 sequence is 13 residues long. CDR1 SQVTM and CDR2 ANQGSEA come from the germline V gene. CDR3 protein: CSALSGGTDTQYF. The CDR3 DNA reads as TGCAGCGCCCTATCTGGGGGCACAGATACGCAGTATTTT.